This T cell receptor beta chain was sequenced during a study of blood T cell repertoires in COVID-19. In the study overall: Samples representing acute and convalescent COVID-19 were sourced from the United States, Italy and Spain. PBMCs, B-cell-depleted T cells, or T cells provided the cDNA or gDNA that made up the material.

The CDR3 contains 14 residues. Germline V lookup: CDR1 SGHRS, CDR2 YFSETQ. After removal of 4 bases from V and 8 bases from J, the junction contained 5 bases not matched to a gene. In the source study's methods: Amplification of reference gene primers provided the estimated nucleated cell counts. The protocol was immunoSEQ multiplex PCR, while the TCRdb copy is restricted to in-frame clones and leaves out a portion. That table furnishes V, J and clone size, whereas the DNA furnished D and trimming. This table has 200,000 to 300,000 clones, around 89% appearing once. This clonotype was sampled from a man in his sixties who had recovered from COVID-19. Material: peripheral blood. V usage is TRBV5-1 and J usage is TRBJ1-4; 10 bases are a match to TRBD1. The CDR3 region has the DNA TGCGCCAGCAGCCCGGGACAGGGGAACGAAAAACTGTTTTTT. Amino acids: CASSPGQGNEKLFF.